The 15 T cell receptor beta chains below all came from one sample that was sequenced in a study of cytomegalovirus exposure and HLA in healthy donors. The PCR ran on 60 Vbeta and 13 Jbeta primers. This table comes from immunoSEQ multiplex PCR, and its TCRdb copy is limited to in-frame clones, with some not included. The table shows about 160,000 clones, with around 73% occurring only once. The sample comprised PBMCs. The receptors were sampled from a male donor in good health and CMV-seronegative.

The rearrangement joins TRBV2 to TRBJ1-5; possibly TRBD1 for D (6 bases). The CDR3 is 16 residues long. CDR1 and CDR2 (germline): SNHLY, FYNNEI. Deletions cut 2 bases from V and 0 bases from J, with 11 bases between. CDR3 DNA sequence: TGTGCCAGCAGTGAATGGGACATAGTTAGCAATCAGCCCCAGCATTTT. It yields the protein CASSEWDIVSNQPQHF.

The CDR3 sequence is CASSMTGSRTGELFF. As DNA, the CDR3 is TGTGCCAGCAGCATGACAGGGAGCAGGACCGGGGAGCTGTTTTTT. The chain has TRBV28 and TRBJ2-2; TRBD1 agrees at 7 bases. J was trimmed by 5 bases and V by 6 bases; bases with no gene match: 9. This CDR3 region has 15 residues. Germline V gene data show CDR1 as MDHEN and CDR2 as SYDVKM.

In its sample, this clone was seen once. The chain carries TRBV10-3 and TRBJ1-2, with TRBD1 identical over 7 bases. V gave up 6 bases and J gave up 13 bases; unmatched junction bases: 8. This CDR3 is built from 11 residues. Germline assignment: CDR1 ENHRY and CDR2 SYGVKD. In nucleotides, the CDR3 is TGTGCCATCAGCCGGACCGGGACAGCCACCTTC. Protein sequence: CAISRTGTATF.

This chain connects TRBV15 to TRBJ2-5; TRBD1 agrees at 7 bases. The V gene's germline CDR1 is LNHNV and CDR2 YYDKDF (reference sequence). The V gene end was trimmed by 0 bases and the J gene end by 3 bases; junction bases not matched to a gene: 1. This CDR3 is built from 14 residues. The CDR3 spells CATSRDDREETQYF. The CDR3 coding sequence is TGTGCCACCAGCAGAGATGACAGGGAAGAGACCCAGTACTTC. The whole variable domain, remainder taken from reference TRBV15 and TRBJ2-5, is DAMVIQNPRYQVTQFGKPVTLSCSQTLNHNVMYWYQQKSSQAPKLLFHYYDKDFNNEADTPDNFQSRRPNTSFCFLDIRSPGLGDTAMYLCATSRDDREETQYFGPGTRLLVL.

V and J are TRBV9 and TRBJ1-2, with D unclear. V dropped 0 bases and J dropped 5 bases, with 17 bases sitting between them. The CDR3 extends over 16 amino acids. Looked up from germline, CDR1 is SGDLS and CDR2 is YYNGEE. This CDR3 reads CASSVGPAGALYGYTF. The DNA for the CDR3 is TGTGCCAGCAGCGTAGGACCTGCCGGAGCGCTTTATGGCTACACCTTC.

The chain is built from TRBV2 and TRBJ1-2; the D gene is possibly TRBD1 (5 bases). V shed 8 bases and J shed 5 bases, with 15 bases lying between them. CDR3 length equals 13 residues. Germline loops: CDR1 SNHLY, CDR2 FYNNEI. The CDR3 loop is CASGAGMGYGYTF. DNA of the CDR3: TGTGCCAGCGGGGCAGGGATGGGGTATGGCTACACCTTC.

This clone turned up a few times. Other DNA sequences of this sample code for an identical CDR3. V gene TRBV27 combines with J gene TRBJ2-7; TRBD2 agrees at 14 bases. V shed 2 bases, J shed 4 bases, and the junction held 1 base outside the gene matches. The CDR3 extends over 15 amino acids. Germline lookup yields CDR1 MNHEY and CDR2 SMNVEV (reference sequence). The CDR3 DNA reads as TGTGCCAGCAGTTTAGGGACTAGCGGGAGTTACGAGCAGTACTTC. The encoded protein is CASSLGTSGSYEQYF.

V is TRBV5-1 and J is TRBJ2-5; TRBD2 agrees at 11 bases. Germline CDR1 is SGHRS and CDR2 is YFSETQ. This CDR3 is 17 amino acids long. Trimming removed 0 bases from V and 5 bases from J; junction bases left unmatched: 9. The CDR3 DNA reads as TGCGCCAGCAGCTTGGCCCGCATAGCGGGAGGGCAGGAGACCCAGTACTTC. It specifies CASSLARIAGGQETQYF.

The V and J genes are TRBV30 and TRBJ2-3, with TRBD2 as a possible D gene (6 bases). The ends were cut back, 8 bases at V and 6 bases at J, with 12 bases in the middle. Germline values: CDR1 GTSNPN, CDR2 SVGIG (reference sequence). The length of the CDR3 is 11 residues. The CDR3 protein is CAAAAGDTQYF. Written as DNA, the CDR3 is TGTGCCGCCGCGGCGGGGGATACGCAGTATTTT.

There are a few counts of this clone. This chain's CDR3 is CASSQETGPGYTF. The CDR3 DNA reads as TGTGCCAGCAGCCAAGAAACAGGGCCTGGCTACACCTTC. V and J are TRBV4-2 and TRBJ1-2; possible D gene TRBD1, 6 bases. This CDR3 is 13 amino acids long. V lost 0 bases, J lost 7 bases, and 9 bases lay in between. From germline, CDR1 is LGHNA and CDR2 YNFKEQ.

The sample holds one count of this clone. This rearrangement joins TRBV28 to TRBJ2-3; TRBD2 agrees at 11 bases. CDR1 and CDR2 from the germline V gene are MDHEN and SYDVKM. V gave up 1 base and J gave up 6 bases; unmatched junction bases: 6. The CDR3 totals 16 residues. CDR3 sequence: CASSLLLAGGGDTQYF. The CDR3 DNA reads TGTGCCAGCAGTTTATTGCTAGCGGGAGGCGGTGATACGCAGTATTTT.

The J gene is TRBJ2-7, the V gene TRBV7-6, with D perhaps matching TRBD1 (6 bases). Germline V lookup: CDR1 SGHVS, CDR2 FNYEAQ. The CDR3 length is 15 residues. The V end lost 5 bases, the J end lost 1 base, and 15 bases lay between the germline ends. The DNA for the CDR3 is TGTGCCAGCAGCCGCCTGGCAGGGGATTCCTACGAGCAGTACTTC. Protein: CASSRLAGDSYEQYF.

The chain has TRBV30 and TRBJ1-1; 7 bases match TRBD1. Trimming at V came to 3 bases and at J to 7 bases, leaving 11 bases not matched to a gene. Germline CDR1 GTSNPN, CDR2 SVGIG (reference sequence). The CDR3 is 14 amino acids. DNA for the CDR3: TGTGCCTGGAGAAAGGGACAGTCCTTCGGTGAAGCTTTCTTT. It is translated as CAWRKGQSFGEAFF.

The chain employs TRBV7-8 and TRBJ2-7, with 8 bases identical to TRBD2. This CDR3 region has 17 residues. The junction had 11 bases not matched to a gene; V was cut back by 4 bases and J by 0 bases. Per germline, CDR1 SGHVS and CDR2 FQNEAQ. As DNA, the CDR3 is TGTGCCAGCAGCTCAACCGGGACTAGGAGGAACTCCTACGAGCAGTACTTC. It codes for CASSSTGTRRNSYEQYF.

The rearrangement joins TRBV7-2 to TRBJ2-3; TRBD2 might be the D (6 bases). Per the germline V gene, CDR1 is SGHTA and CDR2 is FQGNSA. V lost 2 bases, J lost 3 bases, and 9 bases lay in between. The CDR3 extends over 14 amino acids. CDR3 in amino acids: CASSLSRGTDTQYF. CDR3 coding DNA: TGTGCCAGCAGCTTAAGTCGGGGGACAGATACGCAGTATTTT.